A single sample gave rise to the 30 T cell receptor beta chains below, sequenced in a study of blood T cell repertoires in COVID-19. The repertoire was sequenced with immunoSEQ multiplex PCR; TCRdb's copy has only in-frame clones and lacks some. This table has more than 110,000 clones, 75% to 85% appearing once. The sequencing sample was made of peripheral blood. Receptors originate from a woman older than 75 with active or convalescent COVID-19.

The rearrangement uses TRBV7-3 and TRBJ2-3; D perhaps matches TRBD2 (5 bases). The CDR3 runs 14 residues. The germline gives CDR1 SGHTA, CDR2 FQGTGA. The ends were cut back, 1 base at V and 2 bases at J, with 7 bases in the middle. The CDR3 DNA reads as TGTGCCAGCAGCTTAAACGGGATCACAGATACGCAGTATTTT. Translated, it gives CASSLNGITDTQYF.

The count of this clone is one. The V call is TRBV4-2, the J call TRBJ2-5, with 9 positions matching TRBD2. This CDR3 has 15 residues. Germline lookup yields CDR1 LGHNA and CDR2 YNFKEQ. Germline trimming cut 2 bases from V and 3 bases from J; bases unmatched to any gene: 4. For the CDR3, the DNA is TGTGCCAGCAGCCAATCGCGGGGGGGCGAAGAGACCCAGTACTTC. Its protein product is CASSQSRGGEETQYF.

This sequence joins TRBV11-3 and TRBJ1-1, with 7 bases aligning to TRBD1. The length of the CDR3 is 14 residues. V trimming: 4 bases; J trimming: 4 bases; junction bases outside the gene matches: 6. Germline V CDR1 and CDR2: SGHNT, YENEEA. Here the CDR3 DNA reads TGTGCCAGCAGCTCCAGAACAGGGGCCACTGAAGCTTTCTTT. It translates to CASSSRTGATEAFF.

The CDR3 nucleotides read TGCGCCAGCAGTGGCGGGGGAACCGGTGAAAAACTGTTTTTT. It yields the protein CASSGGGTGEKLFF. The V gene is TRBV10-1, the J gene TRBJ1-4; TRBD1 is a possible D gene (5 bases). Trimming cost V 4 bases and J 7 bases, with 13 bases left between them. This CDR3 contains 14 residues. CDR1 and CDR2 (germline): WNHNN, SYGVQD (reference sequence).

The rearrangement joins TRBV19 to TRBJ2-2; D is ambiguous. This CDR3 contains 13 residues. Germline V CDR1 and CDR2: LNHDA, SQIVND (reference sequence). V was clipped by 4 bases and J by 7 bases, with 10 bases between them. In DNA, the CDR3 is TGTGCCAGTAGTAAAATCAGAAGCGGGGAGCTGTTTTTT. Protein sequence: CASSKIRSGELFF.

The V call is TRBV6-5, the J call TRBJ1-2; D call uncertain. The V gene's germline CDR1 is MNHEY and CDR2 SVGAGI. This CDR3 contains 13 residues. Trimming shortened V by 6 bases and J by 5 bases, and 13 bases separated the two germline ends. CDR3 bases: TGTGCCAGCAGAAAGAATACGGGGTATGGCTACACCTTC. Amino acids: CASRKNTGYGYTF.

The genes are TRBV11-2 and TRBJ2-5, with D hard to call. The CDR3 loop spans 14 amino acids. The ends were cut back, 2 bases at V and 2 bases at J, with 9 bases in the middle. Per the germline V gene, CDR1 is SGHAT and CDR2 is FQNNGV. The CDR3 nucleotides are TGTGCCAGCAGCTTAACGCTAGATCAAGAGACCCAGTACTTC. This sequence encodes CASSLTLDQETQYF.

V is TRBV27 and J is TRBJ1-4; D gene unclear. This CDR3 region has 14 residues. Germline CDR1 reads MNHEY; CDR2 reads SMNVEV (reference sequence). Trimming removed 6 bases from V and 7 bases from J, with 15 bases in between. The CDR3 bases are TGTGCCAGCAGCGTTTACGTACGGAGTGAAAAACTGTTTTTT. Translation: CASSVYVRSEKLFF.

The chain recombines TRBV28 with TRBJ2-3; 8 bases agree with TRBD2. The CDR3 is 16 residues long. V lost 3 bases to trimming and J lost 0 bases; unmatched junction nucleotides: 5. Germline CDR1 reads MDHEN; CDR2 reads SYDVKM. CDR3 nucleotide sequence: TGTGCCAGCAGTTTCGCAGCGGGGGCTAGCACAGATACGCAGTATTTT. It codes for CASSFAAGASTDTQYF.

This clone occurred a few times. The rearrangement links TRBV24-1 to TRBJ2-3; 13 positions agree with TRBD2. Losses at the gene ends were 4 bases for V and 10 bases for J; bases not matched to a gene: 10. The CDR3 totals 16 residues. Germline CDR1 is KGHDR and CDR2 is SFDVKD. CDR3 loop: CATSDQLAGGVEAQYF. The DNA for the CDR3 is TGTGCCACCAGTGACCAACTAGCGGGGGGGGTCGAGGCGCAGTATTTT.

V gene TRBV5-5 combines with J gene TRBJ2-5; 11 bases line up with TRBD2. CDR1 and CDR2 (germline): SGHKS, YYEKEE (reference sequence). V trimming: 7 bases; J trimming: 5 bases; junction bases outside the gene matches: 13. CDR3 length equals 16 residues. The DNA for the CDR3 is TGTGCCAGCGCAGGCCTAGCGGGGGGACTCGGGGAGACCCAGTACTTC. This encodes CASAGLAGGLGETQYF.

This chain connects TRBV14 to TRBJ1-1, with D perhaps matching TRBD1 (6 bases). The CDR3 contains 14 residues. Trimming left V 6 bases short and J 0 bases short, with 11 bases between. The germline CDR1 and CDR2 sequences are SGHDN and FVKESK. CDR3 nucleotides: TGTGCCAGCAGGCAGGGGCTGTTGAACACTGAAGCTTTCTTT. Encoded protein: CASRQGLLNTEAFF. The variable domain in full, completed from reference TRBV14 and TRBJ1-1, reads EAGVTQFPSHSVIEKGQTVTLRCDPISGHDNLYWYRRVMGKEIKFLLHFVKESKQDESGMPNNRFLAERTGGTYSTLKVQPAELEDSGVYFCASRQGLLNTEAFFGQGTRLTVV.

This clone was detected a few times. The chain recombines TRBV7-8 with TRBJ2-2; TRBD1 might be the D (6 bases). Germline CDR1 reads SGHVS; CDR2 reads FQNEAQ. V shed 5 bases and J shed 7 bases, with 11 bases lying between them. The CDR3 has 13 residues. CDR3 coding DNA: TGTGCCAGCAGCGGAAACAGGGACGGGGAGCTGTTTTTT. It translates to CASSGNRDGELFF. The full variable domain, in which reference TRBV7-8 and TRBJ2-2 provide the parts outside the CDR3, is GAGVSQSPRYKVAKRGQDVALRCDPISGHVSLFWYQQALGQGPEFLTYFQNEAQLDKSGLPSDRFFAERPEGSVSTLKIQRTQQEDSAVYLCASSGNRDGELFFGEGSRLTVL.

The CDR3 nucleotides read TGTGCCTGGAGTACAGGGGGCCTCAGGACCGGGGAGCTGTTTTTT. This translates into CAWSTGGLRTGELFF. J is TRBJ2-2 and V is TRBV30, with 9 bases identical to TRBD1. The ends lost 2 bases at V and 5 bases at J; junction bases unmatched: 6. CDR1 and CDR2 from the germline V gene are GTSNPN and SVGIG (reference sequence). CDR3 length equals 15 residues.

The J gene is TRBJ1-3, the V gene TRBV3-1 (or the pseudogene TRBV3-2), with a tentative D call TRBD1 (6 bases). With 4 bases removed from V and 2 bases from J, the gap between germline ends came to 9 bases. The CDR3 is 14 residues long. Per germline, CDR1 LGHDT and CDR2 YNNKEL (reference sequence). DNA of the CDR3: TGTGCCAGCAGCCGACAGGTCGCTGGAAACACCATATATTTT. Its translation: CASSRQVAGNTIYF.

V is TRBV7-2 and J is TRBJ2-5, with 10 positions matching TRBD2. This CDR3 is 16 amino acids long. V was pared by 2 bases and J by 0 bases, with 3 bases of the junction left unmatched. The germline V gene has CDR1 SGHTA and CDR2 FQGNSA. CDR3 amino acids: CASSLRSGGYQETQYF. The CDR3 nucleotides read TGTGCCAGCAGCTTACGTAGCGGGGGGTACCAAGAGACCCAGTACTTC.

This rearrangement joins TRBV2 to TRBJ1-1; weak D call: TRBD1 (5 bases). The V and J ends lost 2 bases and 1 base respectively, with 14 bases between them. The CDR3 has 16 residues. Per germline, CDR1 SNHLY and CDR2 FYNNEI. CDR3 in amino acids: CASSELGRVKNTEAFF. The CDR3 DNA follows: TGTGCCAGCAGTGAATTAGGCAGGGTCAAGAACACTGAAGCTTTCTTT.

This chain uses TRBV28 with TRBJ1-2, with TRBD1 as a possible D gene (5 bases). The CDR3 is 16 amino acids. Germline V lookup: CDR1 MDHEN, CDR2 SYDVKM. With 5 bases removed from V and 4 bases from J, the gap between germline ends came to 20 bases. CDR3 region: CASSPVRGGSSYGYTF. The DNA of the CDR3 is TGTGCCAGCAGTCCAGTAAGGGGAGGGTCGAGCTATGGCTACACCTTC.

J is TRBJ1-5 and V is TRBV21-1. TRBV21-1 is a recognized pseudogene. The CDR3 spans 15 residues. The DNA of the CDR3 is TGTGCCAGCTATACAAACGGGTTAACGGGTCAGCCCCAGCATTTT. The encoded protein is CASYTNGLTGQPQHF.

CDR3 DNA: TGTGCCAGCAGCTACCGGCGGGCCGGGGGGGTCGAAGAGACCCAGTACTTC. Its protein is CASSYRRAGGVEETQYF. This chain connects TRBV7-6 to TRBJ2-5; TRBD2 matches 8 bases. CDR1 SGHVS and CDR2 FNYEAQ come from the germline V gene. The V segment lost 4 bases and the J segment 3 bases; nucleotides outside the gene matches: 13. The CDR3 spans 17 residues.

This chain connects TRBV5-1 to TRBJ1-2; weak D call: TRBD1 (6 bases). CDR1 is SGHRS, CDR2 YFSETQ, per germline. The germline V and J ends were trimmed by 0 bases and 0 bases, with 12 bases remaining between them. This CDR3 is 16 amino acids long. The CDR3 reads CASSLAPGTPNYGYTF. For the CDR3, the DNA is TGCGCCAGCAGCTTGGCGCCGGGGACACCTAACTATGGCTACACCTTC.

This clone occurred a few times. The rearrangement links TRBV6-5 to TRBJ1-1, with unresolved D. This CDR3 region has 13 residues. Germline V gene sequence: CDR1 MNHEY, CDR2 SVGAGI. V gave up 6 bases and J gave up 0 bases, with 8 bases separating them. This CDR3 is CASSQMVNTEAFF. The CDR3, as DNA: TGTGCCAGCAGCCAGATGGTGAACACTGAAGCTTTCTTT.

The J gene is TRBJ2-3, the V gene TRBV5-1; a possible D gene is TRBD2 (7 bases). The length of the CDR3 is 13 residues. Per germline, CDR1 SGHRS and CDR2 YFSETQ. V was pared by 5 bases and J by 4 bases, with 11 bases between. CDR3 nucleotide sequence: TGCGCCAGCAGGGGCGGGGGCGCAGATACGCAGTATTTT. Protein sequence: CASRGGGADTQYF.

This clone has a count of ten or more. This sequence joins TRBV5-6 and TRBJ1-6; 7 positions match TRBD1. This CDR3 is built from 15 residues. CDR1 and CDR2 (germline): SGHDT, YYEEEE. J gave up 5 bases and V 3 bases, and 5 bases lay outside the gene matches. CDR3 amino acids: CASSYRDRDNSPLHF. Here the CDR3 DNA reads TGTGCCAGCAGCTACCGGGACAGAGATAATTCACCCCTCCACTTT.

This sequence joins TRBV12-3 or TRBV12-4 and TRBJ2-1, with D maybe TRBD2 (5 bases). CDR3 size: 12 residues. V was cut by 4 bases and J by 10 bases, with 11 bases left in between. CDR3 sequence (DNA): TGTGCCAGCAGTTCTCGATTAGCGGAGCAGTTCTTC. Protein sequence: CASSSRLAEQFF.

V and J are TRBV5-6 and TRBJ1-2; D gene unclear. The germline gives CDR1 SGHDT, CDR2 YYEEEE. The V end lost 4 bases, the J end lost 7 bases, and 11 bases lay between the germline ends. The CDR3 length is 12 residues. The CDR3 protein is CASSPNPGGYTF. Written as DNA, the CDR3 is TGTGCCAGCAGCCCAAACCCGGGTGGCTACACCTTC.

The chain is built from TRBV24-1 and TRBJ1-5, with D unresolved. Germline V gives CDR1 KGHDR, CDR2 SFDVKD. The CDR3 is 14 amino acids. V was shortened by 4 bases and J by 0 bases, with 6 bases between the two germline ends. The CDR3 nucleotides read TGTGCCACCAGTGACAGTTATAGCAATCAGCCCCAGCATTTT. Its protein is CATSDSYSNQPQHF.

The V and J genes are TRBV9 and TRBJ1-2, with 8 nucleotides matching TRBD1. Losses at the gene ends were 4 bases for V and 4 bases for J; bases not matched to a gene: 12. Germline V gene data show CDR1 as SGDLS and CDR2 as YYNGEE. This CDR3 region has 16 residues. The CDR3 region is CASSPRDRGELYGYTF. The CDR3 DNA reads TGTGCCAGCAGCCCACGAGACAGGGGCGAACTCTATGGCTACACCTTC.

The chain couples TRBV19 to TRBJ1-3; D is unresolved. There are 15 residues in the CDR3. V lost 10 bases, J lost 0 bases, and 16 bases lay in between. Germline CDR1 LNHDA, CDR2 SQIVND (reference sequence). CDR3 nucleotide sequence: TGTGCCACTCACCCCCTGGCGGACTCTGGAAACACCATATATTTT. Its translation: CATHPLADSGNTIYF.

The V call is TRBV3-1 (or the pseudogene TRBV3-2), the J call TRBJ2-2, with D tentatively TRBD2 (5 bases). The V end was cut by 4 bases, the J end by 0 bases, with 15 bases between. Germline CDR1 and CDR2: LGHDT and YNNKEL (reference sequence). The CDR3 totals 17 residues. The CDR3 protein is CASSLYLARSNTGELFF. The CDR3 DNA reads TGTGCCAGCAGCCTCTATCTAGCTAGGTCGAACACCGGGGAGCTGTTTTTT.